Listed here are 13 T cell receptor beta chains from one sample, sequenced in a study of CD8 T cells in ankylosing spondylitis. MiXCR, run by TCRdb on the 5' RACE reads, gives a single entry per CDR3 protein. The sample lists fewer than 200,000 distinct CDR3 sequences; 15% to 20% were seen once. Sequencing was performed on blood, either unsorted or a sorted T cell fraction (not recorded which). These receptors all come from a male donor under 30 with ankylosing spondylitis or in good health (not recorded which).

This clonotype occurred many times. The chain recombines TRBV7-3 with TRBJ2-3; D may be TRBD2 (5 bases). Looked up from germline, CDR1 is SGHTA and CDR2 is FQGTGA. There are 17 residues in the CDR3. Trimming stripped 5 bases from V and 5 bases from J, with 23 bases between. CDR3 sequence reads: CASSANSGSRLIDTQYF. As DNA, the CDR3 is TGTGCCAGCAGCGCCAACTCGGGATCGCGGTTAATAGATACGCAGTATTTT.

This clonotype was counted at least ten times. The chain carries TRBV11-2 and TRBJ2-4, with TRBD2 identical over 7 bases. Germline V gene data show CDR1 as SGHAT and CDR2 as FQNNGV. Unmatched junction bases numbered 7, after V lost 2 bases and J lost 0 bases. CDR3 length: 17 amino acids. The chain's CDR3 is CASSLRGLPIAKNIQYF. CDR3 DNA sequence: TGTGCCAGCAGCTTACGGGGACTACCTATAGCCAAAAACATTCAGTACTTC.

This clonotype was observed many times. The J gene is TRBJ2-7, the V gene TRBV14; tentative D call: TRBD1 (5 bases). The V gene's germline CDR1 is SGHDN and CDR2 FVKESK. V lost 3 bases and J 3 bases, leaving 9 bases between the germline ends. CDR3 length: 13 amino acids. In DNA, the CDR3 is TGTGCCAGCAGCCAGCAGGGTGGCTACGAGCAGTACTTC. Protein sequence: CASSQQGGYEQYF.

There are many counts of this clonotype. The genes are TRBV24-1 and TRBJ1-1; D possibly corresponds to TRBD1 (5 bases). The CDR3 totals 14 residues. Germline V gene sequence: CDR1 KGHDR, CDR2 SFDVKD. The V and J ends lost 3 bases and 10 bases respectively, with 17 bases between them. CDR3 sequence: CATSDPSSGEGAFF. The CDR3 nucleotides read TGTGCCACCAGTGATCCCTCTTCGGGGGAAGGAGCTTTCTTT.

CDR3 residues: CASSLSQGKNNSPLHF. The CDR3 nucleotides read TGTGCCAGCTCACTCTCCCAGGGAAAAAATAATTCACCCCTCCACTTT. The chain carries TRBV18 and TRBJ1-6; maybe TRBD1 (5 bases). This CDR3 is 16 amino acids long. The germline V gene encodes CDR1 KGHSH and CDR2 LQKENI. The V gene lost 4 bases and the J gene lost 5 bases, with 15 bases spanning the gap.

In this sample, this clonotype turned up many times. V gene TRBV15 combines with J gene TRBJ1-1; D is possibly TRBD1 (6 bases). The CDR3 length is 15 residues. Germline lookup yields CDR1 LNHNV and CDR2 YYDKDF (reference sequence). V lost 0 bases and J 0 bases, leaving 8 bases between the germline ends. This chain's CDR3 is CATSREKGVNTEAFF. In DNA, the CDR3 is TGTGCCACCAGCAGAGAGAAGGGGGTGAACACTGAAGCTTTCTTT.

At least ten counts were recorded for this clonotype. For the CDR3, the DNA is TGCGCCAGCAGCTTCTCACCCTTGGAAGAGACCCAGTACTTC. It is translated as CASSFSPLEETQYF. The chain combines TRBV5-1 with TRBJ2-5; no definite D call. CDR1 and CDR2 (germline): SGHRS, YFSETQ. The ends were cut back, 2 bases at V and 3 bases at J, with 11 bases in the middle. The CDR3 loop spans 14 amino acids.

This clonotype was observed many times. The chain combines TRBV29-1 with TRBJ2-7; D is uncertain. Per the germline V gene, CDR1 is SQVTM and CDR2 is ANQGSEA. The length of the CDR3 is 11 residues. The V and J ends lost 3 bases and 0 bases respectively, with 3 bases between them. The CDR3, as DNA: TGCAGCGTTGACAGCTCCTACGAGCAGTACTTC. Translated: CSVDSSYEQYF.

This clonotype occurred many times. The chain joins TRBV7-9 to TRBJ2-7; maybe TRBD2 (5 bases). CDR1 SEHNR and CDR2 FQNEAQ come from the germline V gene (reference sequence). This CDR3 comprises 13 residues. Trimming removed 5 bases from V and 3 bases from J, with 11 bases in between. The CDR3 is CASSPGLSYEQYF. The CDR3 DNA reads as TGTGCCAGCAGCCCCGGACTGAGCTACGAGCAGTACTTC.

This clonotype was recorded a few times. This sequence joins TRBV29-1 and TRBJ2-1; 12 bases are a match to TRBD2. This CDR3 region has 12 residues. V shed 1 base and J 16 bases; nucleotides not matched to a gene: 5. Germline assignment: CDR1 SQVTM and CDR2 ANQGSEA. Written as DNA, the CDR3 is TGCAGCGTTGAAGGACTAGCGGGAGTTGGATTCTTC. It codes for CSVEGLAGVGFF.

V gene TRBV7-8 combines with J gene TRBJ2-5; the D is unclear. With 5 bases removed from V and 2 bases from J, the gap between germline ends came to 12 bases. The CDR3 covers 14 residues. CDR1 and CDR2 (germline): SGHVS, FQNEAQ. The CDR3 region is CASSPRLIQETQYF. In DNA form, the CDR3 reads TGTGCCAGCAGCCCCCGACTTATACAAGAGACCCAGTACTTC.

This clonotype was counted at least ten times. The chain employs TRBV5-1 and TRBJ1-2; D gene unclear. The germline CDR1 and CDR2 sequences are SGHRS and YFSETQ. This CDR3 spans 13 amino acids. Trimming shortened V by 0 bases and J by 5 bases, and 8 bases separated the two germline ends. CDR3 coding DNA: TGCGCCAGCAGCTTGGGCCCTACATATGGCTACACCTTC. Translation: CASSLGPTYGYTF.

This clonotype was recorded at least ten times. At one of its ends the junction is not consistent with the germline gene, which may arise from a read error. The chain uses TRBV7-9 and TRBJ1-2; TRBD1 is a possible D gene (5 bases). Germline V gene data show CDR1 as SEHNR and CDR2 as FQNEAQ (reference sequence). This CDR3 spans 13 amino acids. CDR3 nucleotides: TGTGCCAGCAGCTTAACGCAGGGCCATGGCTACTCCTTC. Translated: CASSLTQGHGYSF.